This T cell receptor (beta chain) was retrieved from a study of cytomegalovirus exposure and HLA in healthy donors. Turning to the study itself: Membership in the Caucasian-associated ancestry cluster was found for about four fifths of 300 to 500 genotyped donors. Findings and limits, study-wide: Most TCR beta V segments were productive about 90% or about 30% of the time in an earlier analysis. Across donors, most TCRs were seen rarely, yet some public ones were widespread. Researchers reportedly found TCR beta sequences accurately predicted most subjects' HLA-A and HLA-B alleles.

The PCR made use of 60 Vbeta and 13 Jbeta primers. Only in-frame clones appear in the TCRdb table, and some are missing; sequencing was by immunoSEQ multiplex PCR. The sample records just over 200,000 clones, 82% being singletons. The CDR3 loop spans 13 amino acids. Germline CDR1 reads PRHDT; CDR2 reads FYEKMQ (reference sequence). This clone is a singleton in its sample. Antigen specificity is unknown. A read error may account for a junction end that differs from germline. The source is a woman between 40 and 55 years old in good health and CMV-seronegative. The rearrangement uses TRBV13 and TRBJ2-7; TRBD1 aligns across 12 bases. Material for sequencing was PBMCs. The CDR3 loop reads CASSLTGQGASHF. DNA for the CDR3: TGTGCCAGCAGCTTAACGGGACAGGGGGCGTCGCACTTC.